The 8 T cell receptor beta chains presented below share a single source sample, sequenced in a study of low-dose radiotherapy and immunotherapy resistance in tumors. With TRAV- and TRBV-specific primers, first-strand cDNA was made, covering the alpha and beta chains. A roughly 20-cycle PCR with a constant-region primer and V-primer adapter amplified TCRs. TCRdb re-derived calls from the reads in MiXCR, one entry per CDR3 protein. The sample records around 84,000 distinct CDR3 sequences, around 17% being singletons. Time point defined: after trial treatment. Treatment noted: LDRT plus nivolumab, ipilimumab, low-dose cyclophosphamide and aspirin (RACIN trial). The sequences come from PBMCs, collected after low-dose radiotherapy plus immunotherapy. Receptors were obtained from a male donor with prostate cancer.

This clonotype has a count of ten or more. The V call is TRBV2, the J call TRBJ2-3; no firm D call. V was pared by 6 bases and J by 2 bases, with 12 bases between. The length of the CDR3 is 14 residues. From germline, CDR1 is SNHLY and CDR2 FYNNEI. The CDR3 coding sequence is TGTGCCAGCAGCACTCCCAGTTACACAGATACGCAGTATTTT. Encoded protein: CASSTPSYTDTQYF.

This clonotype was counted a single time. A far larger clone differs by one base, so this is likely a read error. The chain has TRBV18 and TRBJ2-1; the D gene is possibly TRBD1 (5 bases). The germline V gene has CDR1 KGHSH and CDR2 LQKENI. CDR3 size: 15 residues. The V end was cut by 3 bases, the J end by 10 bases, with 19 bases between. CDR3 loop: CASSPGATSSYEQFF. The CDR3 DNA is TGTGCCAGCTCACCTGGGGCCACCAGCTCCTACGAGCAGTTCTTC.

A word on this clonotype: Given a far larger clone just one base away, this is likely a sequencing read error. The chain links TRBV9 to TRBJ2-7; 7 positions agree with TRBD2. V was pared by 0 bases and J by 7 bases, with 7 bases of the junction left unmatched. Looked up from germline, CDR1 is SGDLS and CDR2 is YYNGEE. The CDR3 has 14 amino acids. The CDR3 DNA reads TGTGCCAGCAGCGTAGAGCCTAGCGGTAATGAGCAGTACTTC. It is translated as CASSVEPSGNEQYF.

This clonotype showed up many times. The gene calls are TRBV20-1 and TRBJ2-7, with 11 bases identical to TRBD2. This CDR3 is 17 amino acids long. Germline V gene lookup returns CDR1 DFQATT and CDR2 SNEGSKA (reference sequence). V lost 1 base and J lost 5; bases outside the gene matches: 13. The DNA for the CDR3 is TGCAGTGCTAGAGGACTAGCGGGAATACAGGGTCCCCACGAGCAGTACTTC. Translation: CSARGLAGIQGPHEQYF.

This clonotype was seen a few times. The chain recombines TRBV28 with TRBJ2-7; D call uncertain. CDR1 is MDHEN, CDR2 SYDVKM, per germline. The CDR3 spans 15 residues. The ends were cut back, 5 bases at V and 0 bases at J, with 14 bases in the middle. Here the CDR3 reads CASSKTRTASYEQYF. CDR3 sequence (DNA): TGTGCCAGCAGTAAGACCCGGACGGCCTCCTACGAGCAGTACTTC. The whole variable domain, remainder taken from reference TRBV28 and TRBJ2-7, is DVKVTQSSRYLVKRTGEKVFLECVQDMDHENMFWYRQDPGLGLRLIYFSYDVKMKEKGDIPEGYSVSREKKERFSLILESASTNQTSMYLCASSKTRTASYEQYFGPGTRLTVT.

This clonotype came up many times. The CDR3 sequence: CASSYGASSYEQYF. The CDR3 region has the DNA TGTGCCAGCAGTTACGGGGCTAGCTCCTACGAGCAGTACTTC. V usage is TRBV6-2 or TRBV6-3 and J usage is TRBJ2-7; TRBD1 might be the D (5 bases). Trimming shortened V by 2 bases and J by 0 bases, and 8 bases separated the two germline ends. Per germline, CDR1 MNHEY and CDR2 SVGEGT. This CDR3 contains 14 residues.

This rearrangement joins TRBV27 to TRBJ2-3, with TRBD1 as a possible D gene (5 bases). Germline CDR1 and CDR2: MNHEY and SMNVEV (reference sequence). The CDR3 covers 15 residues. Trimming stripped 7 bases from V and 3 bases from J, with 17 bases between. The CDR3 DNA is TGTGCCAGCACCTCCCCTATAAGGGGAACAGATACGCAGTATTTT. Amino acid sequence: CASTSPIRGTDTQYF.

This clonotype was counted ten times or more. One end of the junction varies from germline; a read error may be responsible. The chain links TRBV5-1 to TRBJ2-7; TRBD1 might be the D (5 bases). The germline V gene encodes CDR1 SGHRS and CDR2 YFSETQ. This CDR3 contains 15 residues. CDR3 DNA sequence: TGTGCCAGCAGCTTATTGGGGCAGGGTTCCTACGAGCAGTACTTC. Its translation is CASSLLGQGSYEQYF. The complete variable domain, with remaining parts taken from reference TRBV5-1 and TRBJ2-7, reads KAGVTQTPRYLIKTRGQQVTLSCSPISGHRSVSWYQQTPGQGLQFLFEYFSETQRNKGNFPGRFSGRQFSNSRSEMNVSTLELGDSALYLCASSLLGQGSYEQYFGPGTRLTVT.